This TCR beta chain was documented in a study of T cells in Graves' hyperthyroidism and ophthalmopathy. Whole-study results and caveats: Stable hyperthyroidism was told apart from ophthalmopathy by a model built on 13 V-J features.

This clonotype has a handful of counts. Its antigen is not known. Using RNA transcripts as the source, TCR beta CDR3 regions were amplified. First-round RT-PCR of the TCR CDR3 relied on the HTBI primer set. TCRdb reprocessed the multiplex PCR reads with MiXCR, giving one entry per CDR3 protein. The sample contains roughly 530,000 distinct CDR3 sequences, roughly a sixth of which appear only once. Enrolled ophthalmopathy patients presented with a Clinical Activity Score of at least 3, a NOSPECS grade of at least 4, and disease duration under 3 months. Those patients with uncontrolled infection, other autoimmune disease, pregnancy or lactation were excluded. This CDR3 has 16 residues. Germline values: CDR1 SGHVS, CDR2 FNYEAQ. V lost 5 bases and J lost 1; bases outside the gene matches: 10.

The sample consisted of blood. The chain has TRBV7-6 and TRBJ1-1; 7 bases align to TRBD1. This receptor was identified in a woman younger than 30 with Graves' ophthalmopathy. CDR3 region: CASSRSLGQENTEAFF. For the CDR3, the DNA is TGTGCCAGCAGCCGTTCCCTAGGACAGGAGAACACTGAAGCTTTCTTT.